Described below is a single T cell receptor beta chain sequence and its context. How the authors handled the data: For nucleated cells, counts were estimated from reference gene primer amplification. The protocol was immunoSEQ multiplex PCR, while the TCRdb copy is restricted to in-frame clones and leaves out a portion. V and J calls and clone size are copied from that table; D and trimming were computed from the DNA. The repertoire includes approximately 30,000 clones, around 87% of them detected once, and 40% to 50% sits in the top ten. The data were taken from a study of blood T cell repertoires in COVID-19. Study at large: The United States, Italy and Spain were the sources of the acute and convalescent COVID-19 samples. Nucleic acid was either cDNA or gDNA, and it came from T cells, B-cell-depleted T cells, or PBMCs.

V was clipped by 4 bases and J by 0 bases; unmatched bases: 7. Per the germline V gene, CDR1 is SGHKS and CDR2 is YYEKEE (reference sequence). The CDR3 length is 15 residues. Sequencing was carried out using peripheral blood. The chain is built from TRBV5-5 and TRBJ2-7; the match to TRBD1 covers 7 bases. The receptor comes from a human donor in a cohort sampled during active COVID-19. CDR3: CASSGRQGSSYEQYF. The CDR3 region has the DNA TGTGCCAGCAGCGGAAGACAGGGCAGCTCCTACGAGCAGTACTTC.